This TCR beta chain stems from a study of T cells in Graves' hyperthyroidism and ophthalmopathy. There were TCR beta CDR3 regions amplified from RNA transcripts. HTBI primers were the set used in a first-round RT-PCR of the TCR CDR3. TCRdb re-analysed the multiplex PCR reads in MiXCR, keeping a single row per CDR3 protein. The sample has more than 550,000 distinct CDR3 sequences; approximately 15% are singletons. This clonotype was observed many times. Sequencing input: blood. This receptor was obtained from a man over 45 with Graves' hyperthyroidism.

The CDR3 DNA reads as TGTGCCAGCAGTACCTACAGAAGGGAGACCCAGTACTTC. It is translated as CASSTYRRETQYF. The rearrangement uses TRBV28 and TRBJ2-5; D gene ambiguous. Germline loops: CDR1 MDHEN, CDR2 SYDVKM. Trimming shortened V by 5 bases and J by 5 bases, and 12 bases separated the two germline ends. The CDR3 totals 13 residues.